This T cell receptor (beta chain) was obtained from a study of T cells in narcolepsy. CDR1 SGDLS and CDR2 YYNGEE come from the germline V gene. V was pared by 0 bases and J by 7 bases, with 19 bases between. The CDR3 loop spans 17 amino acids. The protocol was immunoSEQ multiplex PCR, while the TCRdb copy is restricted to in-frame clones and leaves out a portion. Here the sample spans about 35,000 clones, about nine tenths being singletons. V is TRBV9 and J is TRBJ2-2, with D unclear. The clonotype comes from a human donor with narcolepsy. Sequencing was done on a sample of CD45RA- memory CD4+ T cells from PBMCs. CDR3 in amino acids: CASSVGVVPGGGGELFF. The CDR3 DNA sequence: TGTGCCAGCAGCGTAGGTGTGGTGCCGGGTGGCGGCGGGGAGCTGTTTTTT.